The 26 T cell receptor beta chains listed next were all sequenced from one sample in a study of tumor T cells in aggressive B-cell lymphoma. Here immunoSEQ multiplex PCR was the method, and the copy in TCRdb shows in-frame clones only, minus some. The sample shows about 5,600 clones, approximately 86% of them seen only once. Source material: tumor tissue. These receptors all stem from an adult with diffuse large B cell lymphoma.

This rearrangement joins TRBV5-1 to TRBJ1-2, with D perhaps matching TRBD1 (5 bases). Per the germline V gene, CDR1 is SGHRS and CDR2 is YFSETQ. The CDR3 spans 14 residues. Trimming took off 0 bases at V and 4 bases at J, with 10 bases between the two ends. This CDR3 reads CASSLGGGTYGYTF. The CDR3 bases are TGCGCCAGCAGCTTGGGGGGGGGAACCTATGGCTACACCTTC.

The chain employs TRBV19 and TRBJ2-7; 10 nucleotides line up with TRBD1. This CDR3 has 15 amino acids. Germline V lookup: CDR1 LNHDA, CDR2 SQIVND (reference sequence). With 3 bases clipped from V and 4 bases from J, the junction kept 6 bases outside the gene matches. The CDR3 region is CASSMSGQGRYEQYF. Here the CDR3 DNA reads TGTGCCAGTAGTATGTCGGGACAGGGGAGATACGAGCAGTACTTC.

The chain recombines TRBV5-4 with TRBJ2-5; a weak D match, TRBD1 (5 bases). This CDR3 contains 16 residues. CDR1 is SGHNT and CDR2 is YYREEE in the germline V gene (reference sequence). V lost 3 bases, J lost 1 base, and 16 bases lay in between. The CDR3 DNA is TGTGCCAGCAGCTCGCGTAAGACAGTAAGCCAAGAGACCCAGTACTTC. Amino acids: CASSSRKTVSQETQYF. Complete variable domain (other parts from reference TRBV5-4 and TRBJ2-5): ETGVTQSPTHLIKTRGQQVTLRCSSQSGHNTVSWYQQALGQGPQFIFQYYREEENGRGNFPPRFSGLQFPNYSSELNVNALELDDSALYLCASSSRKTVSQETQYFGPGTRLLVL.

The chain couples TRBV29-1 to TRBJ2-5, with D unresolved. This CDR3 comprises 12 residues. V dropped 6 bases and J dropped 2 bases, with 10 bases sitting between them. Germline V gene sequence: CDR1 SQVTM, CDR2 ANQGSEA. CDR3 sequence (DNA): TGCAGCGTGTGCCCGAGGCAAGAGACCCAGTACTTC. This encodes CSVCPRQETQYF.

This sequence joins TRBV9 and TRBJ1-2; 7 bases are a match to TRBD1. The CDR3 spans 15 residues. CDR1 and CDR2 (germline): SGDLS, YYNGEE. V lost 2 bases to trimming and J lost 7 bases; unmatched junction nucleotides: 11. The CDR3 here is CASSVSPRGIGGYTF. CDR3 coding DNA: TGTGCCAGCAGCGTGAGCCCCAGGGGGATAGGTGGCTACACCTTC.

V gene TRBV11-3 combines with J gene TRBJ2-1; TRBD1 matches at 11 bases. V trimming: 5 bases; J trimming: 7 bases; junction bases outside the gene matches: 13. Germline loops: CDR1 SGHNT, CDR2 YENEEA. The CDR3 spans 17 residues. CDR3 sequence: CASSLNLGTGGKNEQFF. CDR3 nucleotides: TGTGCCAGCAGCCTCAACCTCGGGACAGGGGGAAAGAATGAGCAGTTCTTC.

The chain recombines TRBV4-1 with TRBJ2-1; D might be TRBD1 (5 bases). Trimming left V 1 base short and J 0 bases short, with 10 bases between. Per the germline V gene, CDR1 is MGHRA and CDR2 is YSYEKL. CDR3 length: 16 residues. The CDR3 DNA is TGCGCCAGCAGCCAAGTGGGGCGGCTCTCCTACAATGAGCAGTTCTTC. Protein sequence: CASSQVGRLSYNEQFF.

The CDR3 DNA sequence: TGTGCCAGCAGTTACTCGACTGGTGGCTACACCTTC. Its translation is CASSYSTGGYTF. The gene calls are TRBV6-5 and TRBJ1-2; unclear D gene. The germline V gene encodes CDR1 MNHEY and CDR2 SVGAGI. The CDR3 spans 12 residues. V was clipped by 0 bases and J by 7 bases, with 6 bases between them.

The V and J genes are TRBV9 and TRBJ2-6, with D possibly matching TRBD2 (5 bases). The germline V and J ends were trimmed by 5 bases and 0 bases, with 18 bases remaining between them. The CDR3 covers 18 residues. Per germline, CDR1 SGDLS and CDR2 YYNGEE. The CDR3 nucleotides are TGTGCCAGCAGTGTGGCCCGAGGGCCCCGCTCTGGGGCCAACGTCCTGACTTTC. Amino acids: CASSVARGPRSGANVLTF.

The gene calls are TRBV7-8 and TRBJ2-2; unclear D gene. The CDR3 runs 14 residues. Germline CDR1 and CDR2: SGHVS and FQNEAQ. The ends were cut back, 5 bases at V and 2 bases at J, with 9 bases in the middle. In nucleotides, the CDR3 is TGTGCCAGCAGCCGACTGGTAAACACCGGGGAGCTGTTTTTT. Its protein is CASSRLVNTGELFF.

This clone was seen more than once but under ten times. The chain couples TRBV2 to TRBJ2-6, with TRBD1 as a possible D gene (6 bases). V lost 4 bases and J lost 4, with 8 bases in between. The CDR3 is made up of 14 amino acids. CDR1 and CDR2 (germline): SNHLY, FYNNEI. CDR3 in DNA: TGTGCCAGCAGTGCAGGGGAAGGGGCCAACGTCCTGACTTTC. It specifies CASSAGEGANVLTF.

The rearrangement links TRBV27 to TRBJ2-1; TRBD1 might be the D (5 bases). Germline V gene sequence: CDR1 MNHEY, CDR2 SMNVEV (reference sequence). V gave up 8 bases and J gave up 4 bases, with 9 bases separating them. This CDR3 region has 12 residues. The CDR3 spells CASAKGYNEQFF. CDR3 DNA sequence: TGTGCCAGCGCGAAGGGGTACAATGAGCAGTTCTTC.

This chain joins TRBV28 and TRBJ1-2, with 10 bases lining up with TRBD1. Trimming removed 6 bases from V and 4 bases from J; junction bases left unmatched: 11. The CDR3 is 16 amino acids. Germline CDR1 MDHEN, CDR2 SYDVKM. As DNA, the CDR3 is TGTGCCAGCAGGGTACTCCCGGGACAGGGGCTCTATGGCTACACCTTC. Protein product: CASRVLPGQGLYGYTF.

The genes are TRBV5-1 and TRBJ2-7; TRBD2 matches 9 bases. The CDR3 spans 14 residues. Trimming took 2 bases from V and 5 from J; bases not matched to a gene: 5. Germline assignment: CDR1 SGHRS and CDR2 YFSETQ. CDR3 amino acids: CASSFGGRAHEQYF. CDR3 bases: TGCGCCAGCAGCTTTGGCGGGAGGGCCCACGAGCAGTACTTC.

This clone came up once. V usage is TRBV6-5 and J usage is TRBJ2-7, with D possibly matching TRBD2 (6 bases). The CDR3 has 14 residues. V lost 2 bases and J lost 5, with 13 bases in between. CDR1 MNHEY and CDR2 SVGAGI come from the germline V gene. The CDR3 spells CASSYRGGTDEQYF. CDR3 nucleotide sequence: TGTGCCAGCAGTTACAGGGGTGGGACTGACGAGCAGTACTTC.

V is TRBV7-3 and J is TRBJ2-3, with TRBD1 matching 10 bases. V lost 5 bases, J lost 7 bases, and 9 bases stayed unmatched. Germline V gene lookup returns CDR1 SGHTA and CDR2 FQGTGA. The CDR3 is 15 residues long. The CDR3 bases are TGTGCCAGCAGCCGGACAGGGGGATTGGCTTATACGCAGTATTTT. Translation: CASSRTGGLAYTQYF.

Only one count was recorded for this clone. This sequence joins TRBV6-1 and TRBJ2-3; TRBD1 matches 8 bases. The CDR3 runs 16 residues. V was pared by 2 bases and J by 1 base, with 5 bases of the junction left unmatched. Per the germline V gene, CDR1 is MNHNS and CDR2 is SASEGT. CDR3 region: CASSEFGTGRTDTQYF. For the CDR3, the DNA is TGTGCCAGCAGTGAATTCGGGACAGGACGCACAGATACGCAGTATTTT.

This CDR3 is CSVCRDSSYEQYF. The CDR3 region has the DNA TGCAGCGTGTGCAGGGACAGCTCCTACGAGCAGTACTTC. The J gene is TRBJ2-5, the V gene TRBV29-1; 7 nucleotides align to TRBD1. The J call is uncertain, as TRBJ2-7 better fits the DNA end. Germline loops: CDR1 SQVTM, CDR2 ANQGSEA. This CDR3 is 13 amino acids long.

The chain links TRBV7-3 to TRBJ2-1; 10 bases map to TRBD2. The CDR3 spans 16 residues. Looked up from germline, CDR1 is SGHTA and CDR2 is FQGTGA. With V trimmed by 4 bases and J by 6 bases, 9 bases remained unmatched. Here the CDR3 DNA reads TGTGCCAGCAGCTCCGTAGCGGGAGGTATTGGCAATGAGCAGTTCTTC. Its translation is CASSSVAGGIGNEQFF.

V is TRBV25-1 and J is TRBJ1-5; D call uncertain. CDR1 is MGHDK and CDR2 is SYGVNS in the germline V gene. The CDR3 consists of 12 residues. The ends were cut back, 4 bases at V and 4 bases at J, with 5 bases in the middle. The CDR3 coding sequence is TGTGCCAGCAGTGCCGGGAATCAGCCCCAGCATTTT. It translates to CASSAGNQPQHF.

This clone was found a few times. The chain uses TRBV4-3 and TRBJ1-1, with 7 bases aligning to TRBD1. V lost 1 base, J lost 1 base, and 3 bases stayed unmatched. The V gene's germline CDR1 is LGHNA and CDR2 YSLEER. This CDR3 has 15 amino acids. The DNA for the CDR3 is TGCGCCAGCAGCCAAGTTTACAGGGGGAACACTGAAGCTTTCTTT. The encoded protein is CASSQVYRGNTEAFF.

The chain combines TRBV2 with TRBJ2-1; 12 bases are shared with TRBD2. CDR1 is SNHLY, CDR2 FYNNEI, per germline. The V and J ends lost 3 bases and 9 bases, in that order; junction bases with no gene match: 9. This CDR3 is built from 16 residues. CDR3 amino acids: CASSDWTSGTGGEQFF. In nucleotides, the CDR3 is TGTGCCAGCAGTGATTGGACTAGCGGGACGGGGGGTGAGCAGTTCTTC.

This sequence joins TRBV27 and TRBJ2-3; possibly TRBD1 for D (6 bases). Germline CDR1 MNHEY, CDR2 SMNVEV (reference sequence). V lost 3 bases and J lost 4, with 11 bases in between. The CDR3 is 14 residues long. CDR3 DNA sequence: TGTGCCAGCAGTTTCCCAGGGGAAGCAGATACGCAGTATTTT. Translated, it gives CASSFPGEADTQYF.

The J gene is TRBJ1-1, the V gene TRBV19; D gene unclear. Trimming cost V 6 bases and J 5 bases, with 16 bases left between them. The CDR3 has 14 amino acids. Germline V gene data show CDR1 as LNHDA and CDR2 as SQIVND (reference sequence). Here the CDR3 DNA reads TGTGCCAGTAGAAGCTTTAGCGGTAGGACTGAAGCTTTCTTT. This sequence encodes CASRSFSGRTEAFF.

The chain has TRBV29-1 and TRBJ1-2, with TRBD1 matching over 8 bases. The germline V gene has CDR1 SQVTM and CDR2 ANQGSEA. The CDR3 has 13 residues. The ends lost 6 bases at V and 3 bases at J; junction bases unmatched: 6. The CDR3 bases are TGCAGCGTCGGACAGGGAAGTTACTATGGCTACACCTTC. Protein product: CSVGQGSYYGYTF.

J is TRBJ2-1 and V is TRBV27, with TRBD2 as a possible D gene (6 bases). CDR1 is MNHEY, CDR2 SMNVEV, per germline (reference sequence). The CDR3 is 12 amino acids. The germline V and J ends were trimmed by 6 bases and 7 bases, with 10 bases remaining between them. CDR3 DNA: TGTGCCAGCAGGGGGGACTTTAATGAGCAGTTCTTC. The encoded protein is CASRGDFNEQFF.